The 27 T cell receptor beta chains listed next were all sequenced from one sample in a study of post-analysis software for immune sequencing data (dated by TCRdb to the mid-2010s). The method behind the library was PCR. Sequencing was carried out with an Illumina HiSeq 2500. To reduce PCR and sequencing biases, unique molecular identifiers were incorporated into the TCR beta cDNA libraries. TCRdb itself trimmed the public reads at Q25 with fastp, ran MiXCR and retained productive beta chains. Each record represents a unique CDR3 protein, reported with the most common genes and DNA among its rows. The sample table records fewer than 850,000 distinct CDR3 sequences; about 43% of these occur just once. The top ten clonotypes cover 4% to 5% of the sample. The research as a whole found: A few TRBV segments, including TRBV5-6, TRBV5-1 and TRBV20-1, were significantly more frequent in patients than controls.

No cognate antigen is known for these TCRs. The sample comprised blood. The receptors here all came from a girl aged 10 to 17 with multiple sclerosis.

The chain joins TRBV7-9 to TRBJ2-1; TRBD2 agrees at 11 bases. This CDR3 has 16 amino acids. With 5 bases clipped from V and 4 bases from J, the junction kept 7 bases outside the gene matches. Per the germline V gene, CDR1 is SEHNR and CDR2 is FQNEAQ (reference sequence). The CDR3 nucleotides are TGTGCCAGCAGCACAACTAGCGGGAGTTGGTACAATGAGCAGTTCTTC. Amino acids: CASSTTSGSWYNEQFF.

This clonotype has just one count. This chain links TRBV5-1 with TRBJ2-3, with 8 bases lining up with TRBD2. V trimming: 6 bases; J trimming: 2 bases; junction bases outside the gene matches: 8. CDR1 is SGHRS and CDR2 is YFSETQ in the germline V gene. This CDR3 spans 15 amino acids. The CDR3, as DNA: TGCGCCAGCACTAAGACTAGCGCGAACACAGATACGCAGTATTTT. It encodes CASTKTSANTDTQYF. Filled out from reference TRBV5-1 and TRBJ2-3, the complete variable domain reads KAGVTQTPRYLIKTRGQQVTLSCSPISGHRSVSWYQQTPGQGLQFLFEYFSETQRNKGNFPGRFSGRQFSNSRSEMNVSTLELGDSALYLCASTKTSANTDTQYFGPGTRLTVL.

A few counts support this clonotype. The chain joins TRBV4-3 to TRBJ2-7; TRBD2 agrees at 10 bases. The junction had 5 bases not matched to a gene; V was cut back by 1 base and J by 2 bases. Germline V gene sequence: CDR1 LGHNA, CDR2 YSLEER. The CDR3 length is 16 residues. CDR3 loop: CASSQGSLAGAYEQYF. The CDR3 nucleotides read TGCGCCAGCAGCCAAGGTAGCCTAGCGGGAGCCTACGAGCAGTACTTC.

The V call is TRBV7-2, the J call TRBJ2-1; D perhaps matches TRBD1 (5 bases). From germline, CDR1 is SGHTA and CDR2 FQGNSA. The CDR3 covers 13 residues. V shed 7 bases and J shed 8 bases, with 15 bases lying between them. CDR3 sequence reads: CASNDAGFHEQFF. CDR3 nucleotide sequence: TGTGCCAGCAACGATGCAGGGTTCCATGAGCAGTTCTTC. Full variable domain (rest looked up from reference TRBV7-2 and TRBJ2-1): GAGVSQSPSNKVTEKGKDVELRCDPISGHTALYWYRQSLGQGLEFLIYFQGNSAPDKSGLPSDRFSAERTGGSVSTLTIQRTQQEDSAVYLCASNDAGFHEQFFGPGTRLTVL.

This clonotype was observed a few times. The germline gene is not matched at one end of the junction; a read error may be the cause. The rearrangement joins TRBV3-1 to TRBJ2-2; TRBD2 is a possible D gene (5 bases). The germline CDR1 and CDR2 sequences are LGHDT and YNNKEL (reference sequence). CDR3 length: 11 residues. CDR3 protein: CVSSPGGELFF. For the CDR3, the DNA is TGTGTCAGCAGCCCGGGGGGGGAGCTGTTTTTT.

This clonotype was seen more than once but under ten times. The rearrangement joins TRBV12-3 or TRBV12-4 to TRBJ2-7; TRBD2 matches at 12 bases. CDR3 length: 14 residues. Trimming cost V 6 bases and J 1 base; bases outside gene matches: 1. The CDR3 sequence is CASRTSGGSYEQYF. The DNA for the CDR3 is TGTGCCAGCAGAACTAGCGGGGGGTCCTACGAGCAGTACTTC.

The chain is built from TRBV20-1 and TRBJ2-3; 11 bases fit TRBD2. Per the germline V gene, CDR1 is DFQATT and CDR2 is SNEGSKA (reference sequence). Trimming at V came to 3 bases and at J to 2 bases, leaving 7 bases not matched to a gene. The CDR3 runs 16 residues. The DNA of the CDR3 is TGCAGTGCTAGGATATTAGCGGGAGGGCTCACAGATACGCAGTATTTT. It is translated as CSARILAGGLTDTQYF.

This clonotype has more than one count but fewer than ten. The chain couples TRBV12-3 or TRBV12-4 to TRBJ2-5, with no clear D. This CDR3 contains 14 residues. The V gene lost 3 bases and the J gene lost 5 bases, with 13 bases spanning the gap. CDR3 DNA: TGTGCCAGCAGTTTGCGGTCAGCCGGGGAGACCCAGTACTTC. Translation gives CASSLRSAGETQYF.

The chain recombines TRBV3-1 with TRBJ2-5; perhaps D is TRBD1 or TRBD2 (5 bases each). The CDR3 is 15 residues long. The V end lost 2 bases, the J end lost 1 base, and 11 bases lay between the germline ends. Germline V lookup: CDR1 LGHDT, CDR2 YNNKEL (reference sequence). DNA for the CDR3: TGTGCCAGCAGCCAATTACCCGGGACCCAAGAGACCCAGTACTTC. Its translation: CASSQLPGTQETQYF.

This rearrangement joins TRBV15 to TRBJ2-1, with D tentatively TRBD1 (5 bases). This CDR3 spans 16 amino acids. The V end was cut by 3 bases, the J end by 8 bases, with 20 bases between. Germline values: CDR1 LNHNV, CDR2 YYDKDF (reference sequence). The CDR3 nucleotides read TGTGCCACCAGCAGGGGGTCTCGATCAGGGATACATGAGCAGTTCTTC. Its protein is CATSRGSRSGIHEQFF. Full variable domain (remainder filled in from reference TRBV15 and TRBJ2-1): DAMVIQNPRYQVTQFGKPVTLSCSQTLNHNVMYWYQQKSSQAPKLLFHYYDKDFNNEADTPDNFQSRRPNTSFCFLDIRSPGLGDTAMYLCATSRGSRSGIHEQFFGPGTRLTVL.

The chain recombines TRBV6-6 with TRBJ2-7, with D possibly TRBD1 on 6 matching bases. The V and J ends lost 0 bases and 3 bases respectively, with 18 bases between them. Germline assignment: CDR1 MNHNY and CDR2 SVGAGI (reference sequence). This CDR3 is 17 amino acids long. The CDR3 DNA sequence: TGTGCCAGCAGTTACTCGAAGCTGGGACATCTATTCTACGAGCAGTACTTC. Its translation is CASSYSKLGHLFYEQYF.

The chain uses TRBV7-9 and TRBJ2-5; no clear D gene. This CDR3 spans 13 amino acids. CDR1 is SEHNR, CDR2 FQNEAQ, per germline (reference sequence). The V and J ends lost 5 bases and 4 bases respectively, with 11 bases between them. CDR3 nucleotide sequence: TGTGCCAGCAGCGGACGAGGCGTAGAGACCCAGTACTTC. Encoded protein: CASSGRGVETQYF.

A few counts support this clonotype. V is TRBV29-1 and J is TRBJ2-3; D not certain. V dropped 4 bases and J dropped 0 bases, with 8 bases sitting between them. There are 13 residues in the CDR3. Germline CDR1 SQVTM, CDR2 ANQGSEA. CDR3 in amino acids: CSVGVTSTDTQYF. The CDR3, as DNA: TGCAGCGTTGGGGTCACAAGCACAGATACGCAGTATTTT.

This clonotype was recorded only once. The V call is TRBV28, the J call TRBJ2-5; the D gene is possibly TRBD1 (5 bases). CDR1 MDHEN and CDR2 SYDVKM come from the germline V gene. The CDR3 loop spans 15 amino acids. Trimming removed 2 bases from V and 4 bases from J, with 14 bases in between. The CDR3 DNA reads TGTGCCAGCAGTTTAATCCAGGGAACACTAGAGACCCAGTACTTC. Translating it yields CASSLIQGTLETQYF.

This chain joins TRBV3-1 and TRBJ2-5, with 7 bases lining up with TRBD1. V was clipped by 1 base and J by 1 base; unmatched bases: 9. Germline V gene sequence: CDR1 LGHDT, CDR2 YNNKEL (reference sequence). This CDR3 spans 17 amino acids. The CDR3 is CASSQVGGTSGQETQYF. In nucleotides, the CDR3 is TGTGCCAGCAGCCAAGTAGGGGGCACCAGCGGCCAAGAGACCCAGTACTTC.

V and J are TRBV11-2 and TRBJ2-5; D is possibly TRBD2 (5 bases). V lost 3 bases and J lost 5, with 10 bases in between. The CDR3 has 13 residues. The germline V gene encodes CDR1 SGHAT and CDR2 FQNNGV. The DNA for the CDR3 is TGTGCCAGCAGCTTTCGGAGGCGGGAGACCCAGTACTTC. This encodes CASSFRRRETQYF. Full variable domain (missing parts from reference TRBV11-2 and TRBJ2-5): EAGVAQSPRYKIIEKRQSVAFWCNPISGHATLYWYQQILGQGPKLLIQFQNNGVVDDSQLPKDRFSAERLKGVDSTLKIQPAKLEDSAVYLCASSFRRRETQYFGPGTRLLVL.

This clonotype has more than one count but fewer than ten. This rearrangement joins TRBV20-1 to TRBJ1-2; D remains ambiguous. The CDR3 loop spans 15 amino acids. Germline values: CDR1 DFQATT, CDR2 SNEGSKA (reference sequence). Trimming shortened V by 0 bases and J by 4 bases, and 15 bases separated the two germline ends. The CDR3 reads CSARDLGTDSYGYTF. The CDR3 DNA sequence: TGCAGTGCTAGAGATCTTGGAACAGATTCCTATGGCTACACCTTC.

This clonotype was seen a few times. In DNA form, the CDR3 reads TGTGCCAGCAGTCGGGACGATTTGAGAGGCTACACCTTC. Its translation: CASSRDDLRGYTF. The J gene is TRBJ1-2, the V gene TRBV3-1; D possibly corresponds to TRBD1 (5 bases). The CDR3 covers 13 residues. The ends were cut back, 6 bases at V and 8 bases at J, with 16 bases in the middle. CDR1 is LGHDT and CDR2 is YNNKEL in the germline V gene (reference sequence).

The V gene is TRBV20-1, the J gene TRBJ2-5; D unresolved. Gene TRBJ2-7 matches the end of the DNA better, so the J call may be wrong. In germline, CDR1 is DFQATT, CDR2 SNEGSKA (reference sequence). CDR3 length equals 13 residues. Written as DNA, the CDR3 is TGCAGTGCTAGAGATCACTACACTTCCGAGCAGTACTTC. Its translation is CSARDHYTSEQYF.

The V and J genes are TRBV12-3 or TRBV12-4 and TRBJ2-7; D possibly matches TRBD1 or TRBD2 (5 bases each). Trimming took 5 bases from V and 8 from J, leaving 19 bases between them. The CDR3 is 14 residues long. In DNA form, the CDR3 reads TGTGCCAGCAGTCCCGCTTGGGACGGATCTAAGCAGTACTTC. It encodes CASSPAWDGSKQYF.

The rearrangement links TRBV10-3 to TRBJ2-3; 10 bases map to TRBD1. The V gene end was trimmed by 0 bases and the J gene end by 8 bases; junction bases not matched to a gene: 8. There are 16 residues in the CDR3. The germline gives CDR1 ENHRY, CDR2 SYGVKD. The DNA for the CDR3 is TGTGCCATCAGTGAGTCGGGACAGGGGCCCTCAGGTACGCAGTATTTT. Translating it yields CAISESGQGPSGTQYF.

A few counts support this clonotype. As DNA, the CDR3 is TGCAGTGCTAGGGTCCCTGAACAGGGGGCTGTAAGCGGCTACACCTTC. Protein: CSARVPEQGAVSGYTF. The J gene is TRBJ1-2, the V gene TRBV20-1, with 9 nucleotides matching TRBD1. V shed 3 bases and J 8 bases; nucleotides not matched to a gene: 16. Germline V CDR1 and CDR2: DFQATT, SNEGSKA (reference sequence). The CDR3 has 16 amino acids.

V is TRBV9 and J is TRBJ2-1; weak D call: TRBD1 (6 bases). Trimming cost V 0 bases and J 7 bases, with 17 bases left between them. This CDR3 contains 16 residues. In germline, CDR1 is SGDLS, CDR2 YYNGEE. CDR3 DNA: TGTGCCAGCAGCGTAGTCCCCCAGGGGTGGGGGAATGAGCAGTTCTTC. Encoded protein: CASSVVPQGWGNEQFF.

This clonotype appeared a few times. This rearrangement joins TRBV29-1 to TRBJ2-3; a possible D gene is TRBD1 (7 bases). This CDR3 spans 14 amino acids. Germline V gene sequence: CDR1 SQVTM, CDR2 ANQGSEA. The V and J ends lost 6 bases and 6 bases respectively, with 19 bases between them. This CDR3 reads CSVGRQGGKDTQYF. CDR3 coding DNA: TGCAGCGTCGGCCGACAGGGCGGGAAGGATACGCAGTATTTT.

This chain uses TRBV25-1 with TRBJ2-5; 7 bases map to TRBD1. The DNA matches TRBJ2-7 better at its end, which makes the J call doubtful. Per the germline V gene, CDR1 is MGHDK and CDR2 is SYGVNS. CDR3 length: 12 amino acids. The CDR3 protein is CASTDRSHEQYF. CDR3 sequence (DNA): TGTGCCAGCACGGACAGGTCCCACGAGCAGTACTTC.

The rearrangement links TRBV28 to TRBJ1-5, with a possible D match to TRBD1 (6 bases). Looked up from germline, CDR1 is MDHEN and CDR2 is SYDVKM. The V end lost 6 bases, the J end lost 7 bases, and 19 bases lay between the germline ends. The CDR3 length is 15 residues. The CDR3 loop reads CASRRQGIGNQPQHF. The CDR3 region has the DNA TGTGCCAGCAGACGTCAGGGGATTGGAAACCAGCCCCAGCATTTT.

This clonotype was recorded a few times. V and J are TRBV5-1 and TRBJ2-5, with 12 bases fitting TRBD2. Germline values: CDR1 SGHRS, CDR2 YFSETQ. V shed 1 base, J shed 4 bases, and the junction held 2 bases outside the gene matches. The CDR3 totals 15 residues. This CDR3 is CASSLPGLAGETQYF. DNA of the CDR3: TGCGCCAGCAGCTTGCCGGGACTAGCGGGAGAGACCCAGTACTTC.